This TCR beta chain was profiled in a study of shared clonotypes between healthy human individuals. This clone was counted once. Repertoires were generated with immunoSEQ multiplex PCR, while TCRdb's copy carries only in-frame clones and drops some. The sample yields hundreds of thousands of clones, more than 70% seen once. This CDR3 is built from 16 residues. The germline V gene has CDR1 SGHRS and CDR2 YFSETQ. V lost 2 bases and J 2 bases, leaving 14 bases between the germline ends. The sequence came from a woman in her twenties or thirties in good health. Sequenced input: memory CD4+ T cells sorted from blood. Subset in this sample: CD45RA-negative fraction. The rearrangement joins TRBV5-1 to TRBJ1-3; D not resolved. The CDR3 bases are TGCGCCAGCAGCTTCGGGCGAGCAGTTCCTGGAAACACCATATATTTT. It translates to CASSFGRAVPGNTIYF.